The rows below give T cell receptor beta chains drawn from one sample of a study of cytomegalovirus exposure and HLA in healthy donors. Assay: immunoSEQ multiplex PCR; the TCRdb copy retains only in-frame clones and omits some. The sample includes 100,000 to 150,000 clones, around 74% seen only once; the top ten take about 7.3%. Input material: PBMCs. The receptors shown here come from a male donor in good health and CMV-seronegative. The CDR3 runs from the conserved cysteine through the conserved F or W. Each record gives: clone size, V gene, D gene, J gene, CDR3 DNA, CDR3 protein. A D gene is named only where the DNA matches it firmly. Part of the rows lack a size; the others show once, few, many or a class for expanded clones.

-	TRBV5-6	-	TRBJ1-5	TGTGCCAGCAGTTCGCGCCGGGTAAATAGCAATCAGCCCCAGCATTTT	CASSSRRVNSNQPQHF
-	TRBV2	-	TRBJ2-5	TGTGCCAGGAGTTCAGGGGTACGCGAGACCCAGTACTTC	CARSSGVRETQYF
-	TRBV30	-	TRBJ2-7	TGTGCCTGGAGTGCCGACACCTACGAGCAGTACTTC	CAWSADTYEQYF
few	TRBV5-8	TRBD2	TRBJ2-3	TGTGCCAGCAGCCCGGAGAGGGCGGGAGGGCCAGATACGCAGTATTTT	CASSPERAGGPDTQYF
-	TRBV28	-	TRBJ2-7	TGTGCCAGCAGTTTGGGACTGTCACGGGCACCCTACGAGCAGTACTTC	CASSLGLSRAPYEQYF
-	TRBV19	TRBD1	TRBJ1-1	TGTGCCAGTAGTCGGCGGGGACAGCCGAACACTGAAGCTTTCTTT	CASSRRGQPNTEAFF
-	TRBV10-3	-	TRBJ2-3	TGTGCCATCATGGAGCCTAAACACACAGATACGCAGTATTTT	CAIMEPKHTDTQYF
-	TRBV2	TRBD1	TRBJ1-1	TGTGCCACTCACAGGGGGCAGGGCACTGAAGCTTTCTTT	CATHRGQGTEAFF
-	TRBV5-6	TRBD1	TRBJ2-3	TGTGCCAGCAGCTGGACAGGGGCGGGGAGCACAGATACGCAGTATTTT	CASSWTGAGSTDTQYF
-	TRBV19	TRBD1	TRBJ1-5	TGTGCCAGTAGTATATGGGGCAGGGGGCCCTTGCATTTT	CASSIWGRGPLHF
-	TRBV7-3	-	TRBJ2-1	TGTGCCAGCAGCTTAATCGACAGTTACAATGAGCAGTTCTTC	CASSLIDSYNEQFF
-	TRBV6-4	-	TRBJ1-2	TGTGCCACGGGACTTCACCCGGCTGGCTACACCTTC	CATGLHPAGYTF
-	TRBV19	-	TRBJ2-3	TGTGCCAGTAGTATGCCGGGACTGATCACAGATACGCAGTATTTT	CASSMPGLITDTQYF
-	TRBV6-1	TRBD1	TRBJ2-5	TGTGCCAGCAGTGAAGCTGGGACAGGGGGCGAGACCCAGTACTTC	CASSEAGTGGETQYF
-	TRBV5-4	-	TRBJ1-1	TGTGCCAGCAGCTTGGCAGGGACACTTGCTTTCTTT	CASSLAGTLAFF
few	TRBV6-5	-	TRBJ2-2	TGTGCCAGCAGTGCCAGTAACACCGGGGAGCTGTTTTTT	CASSASNTGELFF
-	TRBV7-2	-	TRBJ2-5	TGTGCCAGCAGCCACCGGAGTCCTCTCGCCAAGGAGACCCAGTACTTC	CASSHRSPLAKETQYF
once	TRBV29-1	-	TRBJ2-3	TGCAGCGTTGGTCCTAGCGCCCGCACAGATACGCAGTATTTT	CSVGPSARTDTQYF
-	TRBV7-2	-	TRBJ2-7	TGTGCCAGCAGCTCAGGGGTCGAGCAGTACTTC	CASSSGVEQYF
once	TRBV14	-	TRBJ1-5	TGTGCCAGCAGCCACGGACACGAAGGATATAGCAATCAGCCCCAGCATTTT	CASSHGHEGYSNQPQHF
-	TRBV28	-	TRBJ2-5	TGTGCCAGCAGCCCTGGGGGGAGACAAGAGACCCAGTACTTC	CASSPGGRQETQYF
-	TRBV9	TRBD1	TRBJ2-7	TGTGCCAGCAGCGACCACGGGACAGAGTACGACGAGCAGTACTTC	CASSDHGTEYDEQYF
-	TRBV7-6	TRBD2	TRBJ2-2	TGTGCCAGCAGCCCGAGGGCCGGGACTAGCGGGAGTACCTCTCGCACCGGGGAGCTGTTTTTT	CASSPRAGTSGSTSRTGELFF
once	TRBV7-9	-	TRBJ2-7	TGTTCCAGCAGCTTGGGCAGGTTCTCCTACGAGCAGTACTTC	CSSSLGRFSYEQYF
-	TRBV4-1	TRBD1	TRBJ2-5	TGCGCCAGCAGCCAAGATGGGGACAGGCCGAACTTC	CASSQDGDRPNF
-	TRBV27	TRBD2	TRBJ2-4	TGTGCCAGCAGTTTAAGGCTAGCGGGAGCCGAAAACATTCAGTACTTC	CASSLRLAGAENIQYF
few	TRBV9	-	TRBJ2-2	TGTGCCAGCAGCTCCTCAGGGGATGGGGAGCTGTTTTTT	CASSSSGDGELFF
-	TRBV19	-	TRBJ1-3	TGTGCCAGTAGTATGTCGGGTTCGCTCGGAAACACCATATATTTT	CASSMSGSLGNTIYF
-	TRBV19	TRBD2	TRBJ2-2	TGTGCCAGTAGTTTAGCTAGCGGGGGCGTGAACACCGGGGAGCTGTTTTTT	CASSLASGGVNTGELFF
few	TRBV5-4	-	TRBJ2-3	TGTGCCAGCAGCTTGACCCGGAGGACAGATACGCAGTATTTT	CASSLTRRTDTQYF
-	TRBV6-5	TRBD2	TRBJ2-3	TGTGCCAGCTCAACGGGAGGCGGCACAGATACGCAGTATTTT	CASSTGGGTDTQYF
few	TRBV5-6	-	TRBJ1-5	TGTGCCAGCAGCTTGGACAGAGATCAGCCCCAGCATTTT	CASSLDRDQPQHF
-	TRBV18	-	TRBJ1-1	TGTGCCAGCTCACCACAACCGGGACAAATGAACACTGAAGCTTTCTTT	CASSPQPGQMNTEAFF
-	TRBV19	TRBD1	TRBJ1-5	TGTGCCAGTAGTGCAAGACAGGGCCCGGCAAAGCCCCAGCATTTT	CASSARQGPAKPQHF
-	TRBV28	-	TRBJ2-6	TGTGCCAGCAGTGTGACAGTTCCGAGCTCTGGGGCCAACGTCCTGACTTTC	CASSVTVPSSGANVLTF
-	TRBV7-2	-	TRBJ1-2	TGTGCCAGCAGCTTAGCGCCGACGGGCCGTGGAGGGGGCTACACCTTC	CASSLAPTGRGGGYTF
-	TRBV9	-	TRBJ2-1	TGTGCCAGCAGCGTAAGCCCTCTAGGTCACTACAATGAGCAGTTCTTC	CASSVSPLGHYNEQFF
-	TRBV7-7	-	TRBJ2-1	TGTGCTAGCAGCTTAGCGCTCGGAGCTGAGCAGTTCTTC	CASSLALGAEQFF
-	TRBV19	-	TRBJ1-1	TGTGCCAGTAAACAATCGACAGCGAACACTGAAGCTTTCTTT	CASKQSTANTEAFF
-	TRBV7-3	TRBD1	TRBJ2-1	TGTGCCAGCAGCGAGGACAGGGGGCGAAATGAGCAGTTCTTC	CASSEDRGRNEQFF
-	TRBV7-9	TRBD2	TRBJ2-3	TGTGCCAGCAGCACCAGCGGGAGTACGCAGTATTTT	CASSTSGSTQYF
-	TRBV6-1	-	TRBJ1-2	TGTGCCAGCAGCGCCGGACAGATTAACTATGGCTACACCTTC	CASSAGQINYGYTF
-	TRBV10-3	-	TRBJ2-7	TGTGCCATCGGAGGGGAGACGAGCTACGAGCAGTACTTC	CAIGGETSYEQYF
-	TRBV19	-	TRBJ2-3	TGTGCCAGTAGTATGCAGGGGATCCCTAGCACAGATACGCAGTATTTT	CASSMQGIPSTDTQYF
-	TRBV6-1	-	TRBJ1-3	TGTGCCAGCAGTGAGTTCTCAGGGAGAAACACCATATATTTT	CASSEFSGRNTIYF
-	TRBV5-1	-	TRBJ2-3	TGCGCCAGCAGCGGCCGGGGGTGGGATACGCAGTATTTT	CASSGRGWDTQYF
-	TRBV6-1	TRBD2	TRBJ2-7	TGTGCCAGTCGACTAGCGGGGGAAACTTCCGAGCAGTACTTC	CASRLAGETSEQYF
once	TRBV27	TRBD2	TRBJ2-3	TGTGCCAGCAGCGGACTAGCGGAAAGCACAGATACGCAGTATTTT	CASSGLAESTDTQYF
-	TRBV6-4	-	TRBJ1-1	TGTGCCAGCAGTGAAAGTCGGAGCACTGAAGCTTTCTTT	CASSESRSTEAFF
-	TRBV7-2	TRBD1	TRBJ2-7	TGTGCCAGCAGCTTAATGCAGGGGGCTTACGAGCAGTACTTC	CASSLMQGAYEQYF
-	TRBV11-2	-	TRBJ2-2	TGTGCCAGCAGCTTAGTTTTCCAGTTTTGGACAAAGAACACCGGGGAGCTGTTTTTT	CASSLVFQFWTKNTGELFF
-	TRBV11-1	-	TRBJ2-5	TGTGCCAGCAGCCTTGGACAGTGGGAGACCCAGTACTTC	CASSLGQWETQYF
-	TRBV5-1	TRBD1	TRBJ1-1	TGCGCCAGCAGACCGGACAGGGGGCTGGTGGGTACTGAAGCTTTCTTT	CASRPDRGLVGTEAFF
-	TRBV27	TRBD1	TRBJ1-4	TGTGCCAGCAGTGCCGTGGGACAGGGGAATGAAAAACTGTTTTTT	CASSAVGQGNEKLFF
-	TRBV14	-	TRBJ1-4	TGTGCCAGCAGCCAAGCCGCGGGGCGAAGGGAAAAACTGTTTTTT	CASSQAAGRREKLFF
-	TRBV25-1	-	TRBJ2-1	TGTGCCAGCAGTGAACCCGGGACGGGACTTAACAATGAGCAGTTCTTC	CASSEPGTGLNNEQFF
-	TRBV5-6	-	TRBJ2-1	TGTGCCAGCAGCTTGCTTGTTGGACAATGGGGCAATGAGCAGTTCTTC	CASSLLVGQWGNEQFF
-	TRBV7-2	-	TRBJ1-5	TGTGCCAGCAGCCAAGGGGATTTTAGCAATCAGCCCCAGCATTTT	CASSQGDFSNQPQHF
-	TRBV6-1	TRBD1	TRBJ2-1	TGTGCCAGCAGTCGACAGGGGGGACACAATGAGCAGTTCTTC	CASSRQGGHNEQFF
-	TRBV28	TRBD2	TRBJ2-1	TGTGCCAGCAGTTCTGCGTTGGGACTAGCGGGCGCCGGGCAGTTCTTC	CASSSALGLAGAGQFF